This TCR beta chain was recorded in a study of tumor-infiltrating lymphocytes in primary liver carcinoma. Germline CDR1 and CDR2: LGHNA and YNFKEQ. CDR3 length equals 15 residues. V dropped 0 bases and J dropped 0 bases, with 6 bases sitting between them. Total RNA amounting to around 540 ng was the source from which TCR beta cDNA was made with a constant-region primer. Construction of TCR beta libraries relied on three successive nested multiplex PCR rounds employing slightly modified ARM-PCR. Rounds one and two of PCR, each of roughly 11 cycles, were primed with TRBV1-TRBV30 forward primers and a C-beta reverse primer. TCRdb redid the calling of the multiplex PCR reads with MiXCR, one entry per CDR3 protein. Of about 44,000 distinct CDR3 sequences listed, about 70% are singletons. Findings and caveats of the study: When set against blood, tumors had a significantly higher top-250-clone fraction (p = 0.039).

This clonotype was seen ten or more times. What it binds is unknown. Bulk tissue was left unsorted, and RNA and DNA were co-extracted from roughly 20-30 mg of it. The receptor comes from a middle-aged man with primary liver carcinoma and hepatitis B virus infection. Sequenced: liver tumor tissue from sampling region 3. Regarding subset: tumor region T3, left-lateral pole. The rearrangement uses TRBV4-2 and TRBJ1-3; D may be TRBD1 (5 bases). CDR3 in amino acids: CASSQDGGSGNTIYF. CDR3 DNA: TGTGCCAGCAGCCAAGATGGGGGCTCTGGAAACACCATATATTTT.